This T cell receptor beta chain was captured in a study of cytomegalovirus exposure and HLA in healthy donors. 60 Vbeta and 13 Jbeta primers were used in PCR. Clones were sequenced by immunoSEQ multiplex PCR, and TCRdb holds only the in-frame ones, with some missing. This repertoire shows about 150,000 clones, 70% to 90% found once; its top ten account for less than 2.5%. The CDR3 covers 12 residues. CDR1 SGHRS and CDR2 YFSETQ come from the germline V gene. V lost 4 bases, J lost 4 bases, and 3 bases lay in between. Whole-study findings and limits: Follow-up analysis seemed to connect common viral pathogens with several of the most significant clusters identified. The study listed 150 to 200 cytomegalovirus-associated TCR beta chains. In an earlier analysis, productive rearrangement rates for most beta V segments clustered near 87% or 30%. Many donors shared some public TCRs, even though most TCR sequences were rare.

Worth noting for this clone: Its antigen remains unknown.

V is TRBV5-1 and J is TRBJ2-6; D remains unclear. The clonotype comes from a male donor in good health and CMV-seronegative. The specimen was PBMCs. The DNA for the CDR3 is TGCGCCAGCAGCCCGGGGGCCAACGTCCTGACTTTC. It specifies CASSPGANVLTF.